This passage covers 15 T cell receptor beta chains from one sample sequenced in a study of T cell responses to AZD1222 COVID-19 vaccine. The table came from immunoSEQ multiplex PCR; TCRdb's copy has only in-frame clones and leaves some out. The sample has about 31,000 clones, 88% seen once. The source material was peripheral blood, sampled 28 days after the second AZD1222 dose. Receptors were obtained from an adult who received the AZD1222 COVID-19 vaccine.

This clone was picked up one time. The chain couples TRBV28 to TRBJ2-7; D perhaps matches TRBD1 (6 bases). There are 15 residues in the CDR3. Germline V gene lookup returns CDR1 MDHEN and CDR2 SYDVKM. The V gene lost 4 bases and the J gene lost 0 bases, with 13 bases spanning the gap. CDR3 sequence: CASSYGGTSSYEQYF. In DNA, the CDR3 is TGTGCCAGCAGTTATGGGGGCACGTCCTCCTACGAGCAGTACTTC.

The rearrangement uses TRBV18 and TRBJ2-1, with 12 bases matching TRBD2. Germline V lookup: CDR1 KGHSH, CDR2 LQKENI. The CDR3 runs 17 residues. V was pared by 0 bases and J by 4 bases, with 4 bases of the junction left unmatched. Written as DNA, the CDR3 is TGTGCCAGCTCACCACCCAAAACTAGCGGGGGGTACAATGAGCAGTTCTTC. Amino acid sequence: CASSPPKTSGGYNEQFF.

The chain recombines TRBV7-3 with TRBJ2-1, with D maybe TRBD2 (6 bases). This CDR3 region has 19 residues. Trimming stripped 5 bases from V and 5 bases from J, with 28 bases between. From germline, CDR1 is SGHTA and CDR2 FQGTGA. CDR3 sequence reads: CASSPSGTLSAAGHNEQFF. The CDR3 DNA is TGTGCCAGCAGCCCCTCGGGGACTCTCTCGGCTGCCGGCCACAATGAGCAGTTCTTC.

The chain employs TRBV3-1 (or the pseudogene TRBV3-2) and TRBJ2-5; D uncertain. Germline V gives CDR1 LGHDT, CDR2 YNNKEL (reference sequence). Deletions cut 0 bases from V and 2 bases from J, with 4 bases between. CDR3 length: 13 residues. CDR3 in amino acids: CASSQDDQETQYF. In nucleotides, the CDR3 is TGTGCCAGCAGCCAAGACGATCAAGAGACCCAGTACTTC.

The chain carries TRBV9 and TRBJ2-5, with TRBD1 identical over 7 bases. Germline CDR1 SGDLS, CDR2 YYNGEE. The CDR3 length is 16 residues. The V segment lost 3 bases and the J segment 1 base; nucleotides outside the gene matches: 9. The CDR3 reads CASSARPGTVQETQYF. The CDR3 nucleotides read TGTGCCAGCAGCGCTCGTCCCGGGACAGTCCAAGAGACCCAGTACTTC. The whole variable domain, remainder taken from reference TRBV9 and TRBJ2-5, is DSGVTQTPKHLITATGQRVTLRCSPRSGDLSVYWYQQSLDQGLQFLIQYYNGEERAKGNILERFSAQQFPDLHSELNLSSLELGDSALYFCASSARPGTVQETQYFGPGTRLLVL.

This chain connects TRBV12-3 or TRBV12-4 to TRBJ2-3; D remains unclear. The ends were cut back, 2 bases at V and 3 bases at J, with 6 bases in the middle. This CDR3 has 13 residues. The CDR3 DNA is TGTGCCAGCAGTTTAACGGTTACAGATACGCAGTATTTT. Encoded protein: CASSLTVTDTQYF.

The V and J genes are TRBV12-5 and TRBJ2-1, with D possibly matching TRBD2 (6 bases). In germline, CDR1 is LGHNT, CDR2 FRNRAP. Trimming took off 7 bases at V and 7 bases at J, with 17 bases between the two ends. CDR3 length: 14 amino acids. The CDR3 sequence is CASAAGGGVNEQFF. CDR3 DNA sequence: TGTGCTAGTGCCGCCGGCGGCGGGGTTAATGAGCAGTTCTTC.

This chain links TRBV29-1 with TRBJ1-1; D gene ambiguous. Germline V CDR1 and CDR2: SQVTM, ANQGSEA. V was clipped by 1 base and J by 4 bases, with 7 bases between them. This CDR3 spans 12 amino acids. CDR3 protein: CSVEGVGTEAFF. The CDR3 DNA follows: TGCAGCGTTGAAGGGGTTGGCACTGAAGCTTTCTTT. The entire variable domain, with the rest obtained from reference TRBV29-1 and TRBJ1-1, is as follows: SAVISQKPSRDICQRGTSLTIQCQVDSQVTMMFWYRQQPGQSLTLIATANQGSEATYESGFVIDKFPISRPNLTFSTLTVSNMSPEDSSIYLCSVEGVGTEAFFGQGTRLTVV.

V and J are TRBV7-8 and TRBJ1-5; D remains unclear. CDR1 and CDR2 from the germline V gene are SGHVS and FQNEAQ. The CDR3 is 14 residues long. The V gene lost 1 base and the J gene lost 3 bases, with 7 bases spanning the gap. The CDR3 spells CASSLEAFNQPQHF. The CDR3 nucleotides are TGTGCCAGCAGCTTAGAGGCCTTCAATCAGCCCCAGCATTTT.

The chain uses TRBV6-2 or TRBV6-3 and TRBJ1-1; weak D call: TRBD1 (5 bases). The V end lost 4 bases, the J end lost 0 bases, and 12 bases lay between the germline ends. This CDR3 has 15 residues. The germline CDR1 and CDR2 sequences are MNHEY and SVGEGT. The CDR3 is CASSWGGLLNTEAFF. As DNA, the CDR3 is TGTGCCAGCAGTTGGGGGGGACTTTTGAACACTGAAGCTTTCTTT.

V gene TRBV15 combines with J gene TRBJ1-3; D is unresolved. CDR1 and CDR2 (germline): LNHNV, YYDKDF (reference sequence). V gave up 0 bases and J gave up 0 bases, with 6 bases separating them. This CDR3 comprises 15 residues. The CDR3 DNA follows: TGTGCCACCAGCAGAGATTTCTCCTCTGGAAACACCATATATTTT. It specifies CATSRDFSSGNTIYF. Variable domain in full (rest from reference TRBV15 and TRBJ1-3): DAMVIQNPRYQVTQFGKPVTLSCSQTLNHNVMYWYQQKSSQAPKLLFHYYDKDFNNEADTPDNFQSRRPNTSFCFLDIRSPGLGDTAMYLCATSRDFSSGNTIYFGEGSWLTVV.

The genes are TRBV9 and TRBJ2-7; tentatively, D is TRBD1 (6 bases). Between the trimmed V and J ends, which lost 2 bases and 3 bases, there was a span of 15 bases. CDR1 is SGDLS and CDR2 is YYNGEE in the germline V gene. CDR3 length: 15 residues. The CDR3 DNA reads TGTGCCAGCAGCGTCCACTGGGACATCGACTACGAGCAGTACTTC. Translated: CASSVHWDIDYEQYF.

This clone was picked up one time. The genes are TRBV18 and TRBJ1-2; 12 nucleotides line up with TRBD1. Trimming removed 4 bases from V and 14 bases from J; junction bases left unmatched: 11. The CDR3 has 14 amino acids. Germline CDR1 is KGHSH and CDR2 is LQKENI. The CDR3 DNA reads TGTGCCAGCTCACTAACGGGACAGGGGGCGCTTCTTACCTTC. Its protein is CASSLTGQGALLTF.

The V gene is TRBV7-6, the J gene TRBJ1-3; possible D gene TRBD1, 6 bases. Germline assignment: CDR1 SGHVS and CDR2 FNYEAQ. This CDR3 contains 17 residues. Trimming took off 5 bases at V and 0 bases at J, with 17 bases between the two ends. CDR3 sequence reads: CASSLTGQPYSGNTIYF. CDR3 bases: TGTGCCAGCAGCCTAACCGGACAGCCGTACTCTGGAAACACCATATATTTT.

The chain employs TRBV10-3 and TRBJ1-5; no clear D gene. Trimming cost V 3 bases and J 0 bases, with 6 bases left between them. Germline V gene lookup returns CDR1 ENHRY and CDR2 SYGVKD. The CDR3 runs 14 residues. The CDR3 DNA reads as TGTGCCATCAGTGACGGGAATAGCAATCAGCCCCAGCATTTT. The encoded protein is CAISDGNSNQPQHF.